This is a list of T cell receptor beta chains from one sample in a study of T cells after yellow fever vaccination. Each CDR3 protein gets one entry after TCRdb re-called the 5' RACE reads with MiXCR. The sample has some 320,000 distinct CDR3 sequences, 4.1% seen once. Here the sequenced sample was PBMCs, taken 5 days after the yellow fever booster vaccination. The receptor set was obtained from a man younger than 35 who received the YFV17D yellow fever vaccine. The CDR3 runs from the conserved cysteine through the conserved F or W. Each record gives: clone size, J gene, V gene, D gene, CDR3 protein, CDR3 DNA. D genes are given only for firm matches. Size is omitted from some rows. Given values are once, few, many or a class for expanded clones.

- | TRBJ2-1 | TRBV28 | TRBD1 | CASRSPGQGDYEQFF | TGTGCCAGCAGGTCCCCGGGACAGGGGGACTATGAGCAGTTCTTC
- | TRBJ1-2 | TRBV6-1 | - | CASSHDSYTF | TGTGCCAGCAGCCATGATAGCTACACCTTC
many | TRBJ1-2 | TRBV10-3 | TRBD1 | CATRQGVNYGYTF | TGTGCCACTCGACAGGGGGTTAACTATGGCTACACCTTC
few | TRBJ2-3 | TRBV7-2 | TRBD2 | CASSPQAGNTDTQYF | TGTGCCAGCAGCCCCCAAGCGGGGAACACAGATACGCAGTATTTT
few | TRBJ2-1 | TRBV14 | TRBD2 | CASSAIAGGSYNEQFF | TGTGCCAGCAGCGCTATAGCGGGGGGTTCCTACAATGAGCAGTTCTTC
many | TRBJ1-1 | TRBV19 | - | CASSMGTLNTEAFF | TGTGCCAGTAGTATGGGGACATTGAACACTGAAGCTTTCTTT
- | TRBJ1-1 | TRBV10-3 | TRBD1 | CAIKETGGKTEAFF | TGTGCCATCAAGGAGACAGGGGGCAAGACTGAAGCTTTCTTT
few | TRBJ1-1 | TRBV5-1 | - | CASSLVFQGMNTEAFF | TGCGCCAGCAGCTTGGTATTCCAGGGGATGAACACTGAAGCTTTCTTT
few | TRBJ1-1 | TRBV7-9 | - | CASSSGQSRMNTEAFF | TGTGCCAGCAGCTCCGGACAGTCGCGAATGAACACTGAAGCTTTCTTT
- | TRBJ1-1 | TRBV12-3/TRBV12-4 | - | CASSFEGLYTEAFF | TGTGCCAGCAGTTTTGAGGGGTTGTACACTGAAGCTTTCTTT
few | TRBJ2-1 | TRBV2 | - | CASSPPGTVYNEQFF | TGTGCCAGCAGTCCCCCCGGGACTGTCTACAATGAGCAGTTCTTC
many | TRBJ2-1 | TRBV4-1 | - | CASSQVGGGNEQFF | TGCGCCAGCAGCCAAGTAGGAGGGGGGAATGAGCAGTTCTTC
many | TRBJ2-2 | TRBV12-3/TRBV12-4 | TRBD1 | CASSRDRVLGGELFF | TGTGCCAGCAGTCGGGACAGGGTACTGGGCGGGGAGCTGTTTTTT
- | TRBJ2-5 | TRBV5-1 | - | CASSWRGQETQYF | TGCGCCAGCAGCTGGAGGGGGCAAGAGACCCAGTACTTC
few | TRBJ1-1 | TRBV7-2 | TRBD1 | CASSVTGGYTEAFF | TGTGCCAGCAGCGTAACAGGGGGGTACACTGAAGCTTTCTTT